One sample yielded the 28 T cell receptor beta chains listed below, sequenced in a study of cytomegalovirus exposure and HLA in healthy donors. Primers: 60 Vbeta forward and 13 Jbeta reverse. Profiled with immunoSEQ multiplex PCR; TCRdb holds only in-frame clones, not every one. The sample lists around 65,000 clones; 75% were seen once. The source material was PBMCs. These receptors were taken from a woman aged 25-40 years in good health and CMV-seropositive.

For the CDR3, the DNA is TGTGCCAGCAGTGACTTCAATCAGCCCCAGCATTTT. Its protein is CASSDFNQPQHF. The J gene is TRBJ1-5, the V gene TRBV27; no clear D. CDR3 length: 12 residues. The germline V gene encodes CDR1 MNHEY and CDR2 SMNVEV (reference sequence). With 5 bases removed from V and 3 bases from J, the gap between germline ends came to 5 bases.

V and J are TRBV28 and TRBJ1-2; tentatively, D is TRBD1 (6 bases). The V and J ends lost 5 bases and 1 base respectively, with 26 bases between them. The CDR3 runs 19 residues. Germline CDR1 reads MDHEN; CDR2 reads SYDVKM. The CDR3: CASSLGNFRDTSNNYGYTF. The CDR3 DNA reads TGTGCCAGCAGTCTGGGGAATTTCCGGGACACTTCCAATAACTATGGCTACACCTTC.

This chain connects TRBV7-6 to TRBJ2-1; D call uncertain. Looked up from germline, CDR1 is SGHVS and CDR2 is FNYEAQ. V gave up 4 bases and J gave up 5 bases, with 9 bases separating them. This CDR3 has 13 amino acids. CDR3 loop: CASSYSMNNEQFF. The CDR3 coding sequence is TGTGCCAGCAGCTACTCCATGAACAATGAGCAGTTCTTC.

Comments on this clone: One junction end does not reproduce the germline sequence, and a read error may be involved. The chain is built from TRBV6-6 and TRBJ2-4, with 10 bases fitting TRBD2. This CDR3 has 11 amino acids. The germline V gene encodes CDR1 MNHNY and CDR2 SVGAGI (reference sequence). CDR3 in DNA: TGTGCCAGCAGCCCGAGCGGGAGGGCTCAGTTC. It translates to CASSPSGRAQF.

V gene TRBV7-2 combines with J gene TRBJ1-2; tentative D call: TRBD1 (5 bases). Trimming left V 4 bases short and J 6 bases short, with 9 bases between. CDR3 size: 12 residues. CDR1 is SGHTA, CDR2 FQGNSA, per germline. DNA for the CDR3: TGTGCCAGCAGCTCACGGGGGAATGGCTACACCTTC. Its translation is CASSSRGNGYTF. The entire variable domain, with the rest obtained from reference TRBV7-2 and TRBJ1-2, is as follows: GAGVSQSPSNKVTEKGKDVELRCDPISGHTALYWYRQSLGQGLEFLIYFQGNSAPDKSGLPSDRFSAERTGGSVSTLTIQRTQQEDSAVYLCASSSRGNGYTFGSGTRLTVV.

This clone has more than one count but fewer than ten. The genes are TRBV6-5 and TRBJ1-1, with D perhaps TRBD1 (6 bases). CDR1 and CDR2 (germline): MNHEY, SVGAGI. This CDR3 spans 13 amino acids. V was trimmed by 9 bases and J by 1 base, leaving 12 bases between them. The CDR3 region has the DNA TGTGCCAGTCGACGGGGGGCGAACACTGAAGCTTTCTTT. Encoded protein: CASRRGANTEAFF.

CDR3 residues: CASSSDRGYVRGELFF. CDR3 DNA: TGTGCCAGCAGCTCGGATAGGGGTTATGTTCGCGGGGAGCTGTTTTTT. The chain has TRBV7-9 and TRBJ2-2, with D tentatively TRBD1 (5 bases). This CDR3 has 16 residues. With 4 bases removed from V and 7 bases from J, the gap between germline ends came to 19 bases. Per the germline V gene, CDR1 is SEHNR and CDR2 is FQNEAQ (reference sequence).

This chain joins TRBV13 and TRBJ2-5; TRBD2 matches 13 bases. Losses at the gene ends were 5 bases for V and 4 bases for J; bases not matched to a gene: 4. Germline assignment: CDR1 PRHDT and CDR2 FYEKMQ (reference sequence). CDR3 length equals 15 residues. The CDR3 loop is CASSLRLAGGETQYF. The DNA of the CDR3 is TGTGCCAGCAGCCTCAGACTAGCGGGAGGAGAGACCCAGTACTTC.

CDR3 in DNA: TGTGCCAGCAGCTTGAGAGCGGGAGAAGACAATGAGCAGTTCTTC. It specifies CASSLRAGEDNEQFF. V gene TRBV9 combines with J gene TRBJ2-1; TRBD2 agrees at 8 bases. Germline V gene lookup returns CDR1 SGDLS and CDR2 YYNGEE. CDR3 length: 15 residues. V shed 4 bases, J shed 5 bases, and the junction held 8 bases outside the gene matches. The full variable domain, in which reference TRBV9 and TRBJ2-1 provide the parts outside the CDR3, is DSGVTQTPKHLITATGQRVTLRCSPRSGDLSVYWYQQSLDQGLQFLIQYYNGEERAKGNILERFSAQQFPDLHSELNLSSLELGDSALYFCASSLRAGEDNEQFFGPGTRLTVL.

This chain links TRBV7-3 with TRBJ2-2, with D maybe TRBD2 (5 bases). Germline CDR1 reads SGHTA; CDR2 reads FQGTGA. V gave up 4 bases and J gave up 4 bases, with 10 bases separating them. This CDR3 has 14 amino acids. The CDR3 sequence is CASSSGVATGELFF. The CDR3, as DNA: TGTGCCAGCAGCTCCGGGGTTGCCACCGGGGAGCTGTTTTTT.

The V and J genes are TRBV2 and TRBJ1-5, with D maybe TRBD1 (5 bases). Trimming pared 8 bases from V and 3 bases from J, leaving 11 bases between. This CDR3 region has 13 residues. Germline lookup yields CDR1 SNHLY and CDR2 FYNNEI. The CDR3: CASSTGSNQPQHF. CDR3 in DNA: TGTGCCAGCTCAACAGGCTCCAATCAGCCCCAGCATTTT.

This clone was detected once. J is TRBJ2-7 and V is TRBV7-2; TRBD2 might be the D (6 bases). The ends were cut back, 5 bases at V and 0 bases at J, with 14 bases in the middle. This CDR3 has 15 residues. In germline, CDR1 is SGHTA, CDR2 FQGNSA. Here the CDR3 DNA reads TGTGCCAGCAGCCCCGCGGGATTACACTCCTACGAGCAGTACTTC. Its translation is CASSPAGLHSYEQYF.

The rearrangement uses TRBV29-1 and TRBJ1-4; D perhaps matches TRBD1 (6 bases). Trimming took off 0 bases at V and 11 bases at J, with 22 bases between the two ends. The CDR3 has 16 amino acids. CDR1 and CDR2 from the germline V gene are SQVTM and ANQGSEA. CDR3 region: CSVEDRTPDSSYKLFF. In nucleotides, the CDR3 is TGCAGCGTTGAAGATCGGACACCGGACAGTTCGTATAAACTGTTTTTT. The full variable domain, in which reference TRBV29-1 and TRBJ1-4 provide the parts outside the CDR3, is SAVISQKPSRDICQRGTSLTIQCQVDSQVTMMFWYRQQPGQSLTLIATANQGSEATYESGFVIDKFPISRPNLTFSTLTVSNMSPEDSSIYLCSVEDRTPDSSYKLFFGSGTQLSVL.

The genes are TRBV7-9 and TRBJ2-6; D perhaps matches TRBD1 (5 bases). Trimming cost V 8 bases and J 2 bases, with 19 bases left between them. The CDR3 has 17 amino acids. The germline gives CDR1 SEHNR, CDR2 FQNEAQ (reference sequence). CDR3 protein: CASLPRVIQAGANVLTF. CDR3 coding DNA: TGTGCCAGCCTGCCCAGGGTGATTCAGGCTGGGGCCAACGTCCTGACTTTC.

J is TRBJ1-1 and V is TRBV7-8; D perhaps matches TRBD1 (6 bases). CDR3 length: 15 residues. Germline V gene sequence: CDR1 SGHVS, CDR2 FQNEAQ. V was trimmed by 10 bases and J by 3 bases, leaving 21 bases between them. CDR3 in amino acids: CATYGQGRLYTEAFF. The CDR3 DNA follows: TGTGCCACTTACGGGCAGGGGCGTTTATACACTGAAGCTTTCTTT.

CDR3 sequence (DNA): TGTGCCGGCAGGGGAACGGGTGAAAAACTGTTTTTT. This sequence encodes CAGRGTGEKLFF. This chain links TRBV30 with TRBJ1-4; a possible D gene is TRBD1 (6 bases). The CDR3 covers 12 residues. V lost 8 bases and J 7 bases, leaving 14 bases between the germline ends. CDR1 is GTSNPN, CDR2 SVGIG, per germline (reference sequence).

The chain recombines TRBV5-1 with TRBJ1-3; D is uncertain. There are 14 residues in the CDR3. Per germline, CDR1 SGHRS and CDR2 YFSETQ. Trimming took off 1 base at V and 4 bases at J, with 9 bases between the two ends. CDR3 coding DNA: TGCGCCAGCAGCTTGACCGGGATCGGAAACACCATATATTTT. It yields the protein CASSLTGIGNTIYF. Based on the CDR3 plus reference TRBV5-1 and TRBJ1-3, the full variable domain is KAGVTQTPRYLIKTRGQQVTLSCSPISGHRSVSWYQQTPGQGLQFLFEYFSETQRNKGNFPGRFSGRQFSNSRSEMNVSTLELGDSALYLCASSLTGIGNTIYFGEGSWLTVV.

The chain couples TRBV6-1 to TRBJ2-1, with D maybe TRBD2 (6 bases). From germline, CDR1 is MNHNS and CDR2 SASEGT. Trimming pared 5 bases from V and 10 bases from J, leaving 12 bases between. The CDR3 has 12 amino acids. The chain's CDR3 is CASSRDSLEQFF. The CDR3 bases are TGTGCCAGCAGTCGGGACTCCCTCGAGCAGTTCTTC.

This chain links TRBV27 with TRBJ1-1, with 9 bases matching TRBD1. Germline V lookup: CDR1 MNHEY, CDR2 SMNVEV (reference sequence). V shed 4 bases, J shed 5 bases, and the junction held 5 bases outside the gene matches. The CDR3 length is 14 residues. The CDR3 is CASSSRTGVTEAFF. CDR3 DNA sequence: TGTGCCAGCAGTTCCCGGACAGGGGTTACTGAAGCTTTCTTT.

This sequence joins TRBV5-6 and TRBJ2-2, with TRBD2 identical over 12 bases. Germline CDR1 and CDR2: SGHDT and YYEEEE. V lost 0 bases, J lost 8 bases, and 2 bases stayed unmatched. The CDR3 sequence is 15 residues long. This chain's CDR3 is CASSLGLAGVGELFF. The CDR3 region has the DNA TGTGCCAGCAGCTTGGGACTAGCGGGAGTGGGGGAGCTGTTTTTT.

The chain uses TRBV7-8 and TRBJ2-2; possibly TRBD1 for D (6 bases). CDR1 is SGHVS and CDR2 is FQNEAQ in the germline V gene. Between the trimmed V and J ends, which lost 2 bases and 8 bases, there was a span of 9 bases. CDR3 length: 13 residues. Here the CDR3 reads CASSLFGQGELFF. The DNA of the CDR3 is TGTGCCAGCAGCTTATTCGGACAGGGGGAGCTGTTTTTT.

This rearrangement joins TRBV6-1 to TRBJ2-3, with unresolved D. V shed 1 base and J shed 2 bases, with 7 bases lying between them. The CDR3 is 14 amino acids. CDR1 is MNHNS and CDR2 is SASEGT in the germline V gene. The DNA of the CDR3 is TGTGCCAGCAGTGAAGGTCCCCACACAGATACGCAGTATTTT. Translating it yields CASSEGPHTDTQYF.

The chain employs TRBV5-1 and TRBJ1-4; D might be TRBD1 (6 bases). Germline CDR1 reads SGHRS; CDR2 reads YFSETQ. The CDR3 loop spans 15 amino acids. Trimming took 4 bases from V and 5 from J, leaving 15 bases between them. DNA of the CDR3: TGCGCCAGCAGCCCCAGGGGTACTCAAAATGAAAAACTGTTTTTT. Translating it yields CASSPRGTQNEKLFF. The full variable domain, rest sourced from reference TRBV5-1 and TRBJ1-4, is KAGVTQTPRYLIKTRGQQVTLSCSPISGHRSVSWYQQTPGQGLQFLFEYFSETQRNKGNFPGRFSGRQFSNSRSEMNVSTLELGDSALYLCASSPRGTQNEKLFFGSGTQLSVL.

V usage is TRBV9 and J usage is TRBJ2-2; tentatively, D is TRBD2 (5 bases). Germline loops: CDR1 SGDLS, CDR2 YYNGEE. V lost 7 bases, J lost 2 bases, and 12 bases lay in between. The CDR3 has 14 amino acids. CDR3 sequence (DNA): TGTGCCAGCGGAACAGCGGATAACACCGGGGAGCTGTTTTTT. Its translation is CASGTADNTGELFF.

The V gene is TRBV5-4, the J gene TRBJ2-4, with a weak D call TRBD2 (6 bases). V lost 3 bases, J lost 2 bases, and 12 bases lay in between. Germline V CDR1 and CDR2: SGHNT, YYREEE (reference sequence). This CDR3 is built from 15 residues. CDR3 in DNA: TGTGCCAGCAGCTCGGGAGCGGTAACCAAAAACATTCAGTACTTC. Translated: CASSSGAVTKNIQYF.

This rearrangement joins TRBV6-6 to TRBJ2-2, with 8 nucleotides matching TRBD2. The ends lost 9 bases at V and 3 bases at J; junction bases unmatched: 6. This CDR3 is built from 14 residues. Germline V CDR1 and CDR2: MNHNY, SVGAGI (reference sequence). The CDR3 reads CASKRESYTGELFF. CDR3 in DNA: TGTGCCAGTAAGCGGGAGTCCTACACCGGGGAGCTGTTTTTT.

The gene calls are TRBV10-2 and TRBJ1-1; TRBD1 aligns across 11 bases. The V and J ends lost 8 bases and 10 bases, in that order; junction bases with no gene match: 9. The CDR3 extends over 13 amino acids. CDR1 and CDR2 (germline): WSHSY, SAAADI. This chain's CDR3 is CASSGTGGPGAFF. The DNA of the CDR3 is TGCGCCAGCTCCGGGACAGGGGGGCCGGGAGCTTTCTTT.

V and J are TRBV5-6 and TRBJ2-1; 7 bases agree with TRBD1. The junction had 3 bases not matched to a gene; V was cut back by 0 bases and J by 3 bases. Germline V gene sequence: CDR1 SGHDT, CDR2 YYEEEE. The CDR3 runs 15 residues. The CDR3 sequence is CASSLAWDSYNEQFF. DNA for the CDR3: TGTGCCAGCAGCTTGGCCTGGGACAGCTACAATGAGCAGTTCTTC.